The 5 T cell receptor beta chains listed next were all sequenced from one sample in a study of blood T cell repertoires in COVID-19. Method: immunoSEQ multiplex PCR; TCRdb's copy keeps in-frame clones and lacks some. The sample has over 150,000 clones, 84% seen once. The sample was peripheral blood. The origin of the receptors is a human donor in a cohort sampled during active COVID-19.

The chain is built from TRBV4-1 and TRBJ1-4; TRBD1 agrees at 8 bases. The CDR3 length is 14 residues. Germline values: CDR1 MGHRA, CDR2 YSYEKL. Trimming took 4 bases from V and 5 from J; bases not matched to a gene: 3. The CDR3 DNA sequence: TGCGCCAGCAGCCGGGACAGGAGCAATGAAAAACTGTTTTTT. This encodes CASSRDRSNEKLFF.

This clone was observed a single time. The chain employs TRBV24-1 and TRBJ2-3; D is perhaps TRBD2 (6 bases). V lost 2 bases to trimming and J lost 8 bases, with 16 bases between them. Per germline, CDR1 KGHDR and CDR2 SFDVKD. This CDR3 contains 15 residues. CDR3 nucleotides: TGTGCCACCAGTGATTCACGCCGGGTGGGGGGTACGCAGTATTTT. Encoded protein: CATSDSRRVGGTQYF.

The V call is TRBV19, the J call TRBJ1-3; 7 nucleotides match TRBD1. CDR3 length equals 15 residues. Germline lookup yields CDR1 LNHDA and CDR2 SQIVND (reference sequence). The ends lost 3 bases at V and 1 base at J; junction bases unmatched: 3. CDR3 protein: CASSIRDRSGNTIYF. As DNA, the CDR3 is TGTGCCAGTAGTATCCGGGACAGATCTGGAAACACCATATATTTT.

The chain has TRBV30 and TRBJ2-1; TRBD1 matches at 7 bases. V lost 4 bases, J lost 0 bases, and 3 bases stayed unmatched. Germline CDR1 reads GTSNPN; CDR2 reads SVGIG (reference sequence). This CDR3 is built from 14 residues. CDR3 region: CAWTSGGSYNEQFF. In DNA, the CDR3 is TGTGCCTGGACGTCAGGGGGCTCCTACAATGAGCAGTTCTTC.

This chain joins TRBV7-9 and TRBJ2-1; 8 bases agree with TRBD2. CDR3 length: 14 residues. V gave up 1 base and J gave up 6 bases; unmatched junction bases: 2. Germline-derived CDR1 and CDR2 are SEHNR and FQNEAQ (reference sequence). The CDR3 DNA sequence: TGTGCCAGCAGCTTAGTTGGGACTAGCAATGAGCAGTTCTTC. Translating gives CASSLVGTSNEQFF.